Below, 5 T cell receptor beta chains from the same sample are listed, as sequenced in a study of T cell responses to AZD1222 COVID-19 vaccine. The table came from immunoSEQ multiplex PCR; TCRdb's copy has only in-frame clones and leaves some out. This table has 70,000 to 95,000 clones, around 90% appearing once. The source was peripheral blood, collected 28 days after the second AZD1222 dose. The source is an adult who received the AZD1222 COVID-19 vaccine.

The chain uses TRBV25-1 and TRBJ2-1, with D maybe TRBD2 (5 bases). With 4 bases removed from V and 6 bases from J, the gap between germline ends came to 13 bases. Germline CDR1 is MGHDK and CDR2 is SYGVNS. This CDR3 is 14 amino acids long. The CDR3 spells CASSGKLVINEQFF. The CDR3 nucleotides read TGTGCCAGCAGTGGAAAACTAGTAATCAATGAGCAGTTCTTC.

This chain links TRBV6-6 with TRBJ1-1, with a possible D match to TRBD1 (6 bases). CDR1 MNHNY and CDR2 SVGAGI come from the germline V gene (reference sequence). V dropped 6 bases and J dropped 1 base, with 6 bases sitting between them. The CDR3 consists of 12 residues. DNA of the CDR3: TGTGCCAGCAGGGGACAGAACACTGAAGCTTTCTTT. Translation: CASRGQNTEAFF.

V usage is TRBV28 and J usage is TRBJ2-1; TRBD2 aligns across 10 bases. The CDR3 covers 15 residues. CDR1 is MDHEN, CDR2 SYDVKM, per germline. V lost 2 bases to trimming and J lost 7 bases; unmatched junction nucleotides: 5. DNA for the CDR3: TGTGCCAGCAGTTTAAGCGGGAGGGCAGGGAATGAGCAGTTCTTC. Its protein product is CASSLSGRAGNEQFF. Full variable domain (rest looked up from reference TRBV28 and TRBJ2-1): DVKVTQSSRYLVKRTGEKVFLECVQDMDHENMFWYRQDPGLGLRLIYFSYDVKMKEKGDIPEGYSVSREKKERFSLILESASTNQTSMYLCASSLSGRAGNEQFFGPGTRLTVL.

The chain uses TRBV27 and TRBJ2-1; the D gene is possibly TRBD1 (5 bases). In germline, CDR1 is MNHEY, CDR2 SMNVEV (reference sequence). This CDR3 contains 16 residues. Trimming stripped 1 base from V and 1 base from J, with 11 bases between. The CDR3 region is CASSLYGARSYNEQFF. In DNA, the CDR3 is TGTGCCAGCAGTTTATATGGGGCAAGGTCCTACAATGAGCAGTTCTTC.

The rearrangement links TRBV10-3 to TRBJ2-3, with a tentative D call TRBD1 (5 bases). Between the trimmed V and J ends, which lost 5 bases and 1 base, there was a span of 13 bases. The V gene's germline CDR1 is ENHRY and CDR2 SYGVKD. The CDR3 covers 15 residues. The CDR3 loop is CAISWGQGGTDTQYF. Written as DNA, the CDR3 is TGTGCCATCAGTTGGGGCCAAGGGGGCACAGATACGCAGTATTTT.